These T cell receptor beta chains were read from a single sample in a study of CXCR3-negative and CXCR3-positive naive CD8 T cells. TCRdb re-called the 5' RACE reads; one entry per CDR3 protein, DNA not given. The sample has 80,000 to 100,000 distinct CDR3 sequences. The sequencing input was naive CXCR3+ CD8+ T cells from blood. These receptors all come from a human donor in good health. Some clones in this sample may be carry-over from other donors' samples. Each CDR3 is given with its conserved first and last residue.

j_call: TRBJ2-7
v_call: TRBV27
cdr3_aa: CASGPGYEQYF

j_call: TRBJ2-7
v_call: TRBV27
cdr3_aa: CASSLMPDSYEQYF

j_call: TRBJ2-1
v_call: TRBV4-1
cdr3_aa: CASSQDEGSSYNEQFF

j_call: TRBJ1-2
v_call: TRBV7-9
cdr3_aa: CASSPGDGYTF

j_call: TRBJ2-7
v_call: TRBV4-1
cdr3_aa: CASSPRSGGTYEQYF

j_call: TRBJ2-2
v_call: TRBV29-1
cdr3_aa: CSVEVGLRELFF

j_call: TRBJ1-1
v_call: TRBV11-3
cdr3_aa: CASNIRDVMNTEAFF

j_call: TRBJ1-3
v_call: TRBV28
cdr3_aa: CASSHGDTIYF

j_call: TRBJ1-6
v_call: TRBV12-3/TRBV12-4
cdr3_aa: CASSLDGNSPLHF

j_call: TRBJ1-1
v_call: TRBV12-3/TRBV12-4
cdr3_aa: CASSFRQNTEAFF

j_call: TRBJ2-1
v_call: TRBV5-1
cdr3_aa: CASSTRQGLAGENEQFF

j_call: TRBJ1-5
v_call: TRBV2
cdr3_aa: CASSEALLRTDQPQHF

j_call: TRBJ2-3
v_call: TRBV5-1
cdr3_aa: CASRLRGDTQYF

j_call: TRBJ2-5
v_call: TRBV7-2
cdr3_aa: CASNSGGRQETQYF

j_call: TRBJ2-1
v_call: TRBV6-1
cdr3_aa: CASTKYKRNEQFF

j_call: TRBJ1-2
v_call: TRBV3-1
cdr3_aa: CASSRPRGGALGYTF

j_call: TRBJ2-7
v_call: TRBV2
cdr3_aa: CASSEALRGIEQYF

j_call: TRBJ1-2
v_call: TRBV7-9
cdr3_aa: CASSSYTETFGYGYTF

j_call: TRBJ2-2
v_call: TRBV29-1
cdr3_aa: CSVGNPRTGELFF

j_call: TRBJ2-5
v_call: TRBV5-4
cdr3_aa: CASSLVQGLEETQYF

j_call: TRBJ2-5
v_call: TRBV12-3/TRBV12-4
cdr3_aa: CASSLSPTGTGQETQYF

j_call: TRBJ2-4
v_call: TRBV15
cdr3_aa: CATSRDRGDIQYF

j_call: TRBJ1-1
v_call: TRBV29-1
cdr3_aa: CSPDRLNTEAFF

j_call: TRBJ1-1
v_call: TRBV20-1
cdr3_aa: CSAAPQGAWTEAFF

j_call: TRBJ2-3
v_call: TRBV27
cdr3_aa: CASSLYRAADTQYF

j_call: TRBJ2-5
v_call: TRBV28
cdr3_aa: CASSLSRGKETQYF

j_call: TRBJ2-1
v_call: TRBV5-1
cdr3_aa: CASSFISGSGNEQFF

j_call: TRBJ2-6
v_call: TRBV7-3
cdr3_aa: CASSRSESGANVLTF

j_call: TRBJ2-7
v_call: TRBV9
cdr3_aa: CASSVGEWEYEQYF

j_call: TRBJ2-1
v_call: TRBV6-5
cdr3_aa: CASQSSGSGNEQFF

j_call: TRBJ2-1
v_call: TRBV25-1
cdr3_aa: CASSEYGQSSYNEQFF

j_call: TRBJ2-7
v_call: TRBV29-1
cdr3_aa: CSVVGAGPNEQYF

j_call: TRBJ2-1
v_call: TRBV4-2
cdr3_aa: CASSQVGLNEQFF

j_call: TRBJ1-6
v_call: TRBV7-6
cdr3_aa: CASSYAWTGDNSYNSPLHF

j_call: TRBJ2-4
v_call: TRBV6-2/TRBV6-3
cdr3_aa: CASTSGGIQYF

j_call: TRBJ2-4
v_call: TRBV28
cdr3_aa: CASSLSRGGVRDIQYF

j_call: TRBJ2-7
v_call: TRBV29-1
cdr3_aa: CSVRTSGRYEQYF

j_call: TRBJ2-7
v_call: TRBV29-1
cdr3_aa: CSVLRTGNEQYF

j_call: TRBJ2-1
v_call: TRBV6-5
cdr3_aa: CASSLGFGHDNEQFF

j_call: TRBJ2-7
v_call: TRBV6-5
cdr3_aa: CASSWGSGRGLGEQYF

j_call: TRBJ2-7
v_call: TRBV19
cdr3_aa: CASRDRDRVDEQYF

j_call: TRBJ2-7
v_call: TRBV4-1
cdr3_aa: CASSQGANYEQYF

j_call: TRBJ2-1
v_call: TRBV4-1
cdr3_aa: CASSQDWGEFNEQFF

j_call: TRBJ2-5
v_call: TRBV28
cdr3_aa: CASSLSVEGLQETQYF

j_call: TRBJ2-7
v_call: TRBV12-3/TRBV12-4
cdr3_aa: CASSFSSGSHEQYF

j_call: TRBJ2-1
v_call: TRBV2
cdr3_aa: CASTRGYNERFF

j_call: TRBJ2-1
v_call: TRBV12-5
cdr3_aa: CASGLSTGANEQFF

j_call: TRBJ2-3
v_call: TRBV6-4
cdr3_aa: CASSEVAESTDTQYF

j_call: TRBJ2-1
v_call: TRBV20-1
cdr3_aa: CSAGGLDSYNEQFF

j_call: TRBJ2-7
v_call: TRBV9
cdr3_aa: CASSVGGSGDTYEQYF

j_call: TRBJ2-1
v_call: TRBV13
cdr3_aa: CASGADNEQFF

j_call: TRBJ2-2
v_call: TRBV5-1
cdr3_aa: CASSYLPNTGELFF